This T cell receptor (beta chain) is from a study of T cells after yellow fever vaccination. Looking at the study overall: Where fractions had low cell numbers, libraries were prepared from them with the SMART-Seq v4 Ultra Low Input RNA kit. Study-wide points: Clones that expanded after primary vaccination mostly reappeared after the booster (96% CD4, 80% to 90% CD8).

Template switching by 5'RACE produced TCR cDNA, adding a universal primer site and UMIs. MiXCR, applied by TCRdb to the 5' RACE reads, yields one record per CDR3 protein. The sample includes under 250,000 distinct CDR3 sequences, less than 9% seen only once; the top ten take over 0.65%. Losses at the gene ends were 2 bases for V and 10 bases for J; bases not matched to a gene: 11. The CDR3 has 14 amino acids. Germline V lookup: CDR1 SGHDT, CDR2 YYEEEE. To note about this clonotype: Its antigen is not known.

V usage is TRBV5-6 and J usage is TRBJ2-7; the match to TRBD1 covers 8 bases. This receptor was taken from a man aged 30 to 45 who received the YFV17D yellow fever vaccine. Here the sequenced sample was CD4+ T cells sorted from PBMCs, taken 15 days after the yellow fever booster vaccination. CDR3 protein: CASSFGDRGQSQYF. The CDR3 bases are TGTGCCAGCAGCTTCGGAGACAGGGGACAGTCCCAGTACTTC.